Below are 24 T cell receptor beta chains sequenced from a single sample in a study of cytomegalovirus exposure and HLA in healthy donors. PCR was performed using 60 Vbeta and 13 Jbeta primers. The table came from immunoSEQ multiplex PCR; TCRdb's copy has only in-frame clones and leaves some out. Here the sample spans 150,000 to 250,000 clones, roughly 85% being singletons. Sequenced material: PBMCs. Every receptor here comes from a woman between 25 and 40 years old in good health and CMV-seropositive.

The chain couples TRBV27 to TRBJ1-1; a weak D match, TRBD1 (6 bases). The V end lost 2 bases, the J end lost 4 bases, and 17 bases lay between the germline ends. There are 16 residues in the CDR3. Germline CDR1 and CDR2: MNHEY and SMNVEV (reference sequence). The CDR3 region is CASSLGPRGRGTEAFF. The CDR3 bases are TGTGCCAGCAGTTTAGGACCCAGGGGCCGAGGCACTGAAGCTTTCTTT.

The V gene is TRBV4-2, the J gene TRBJ2-2; TRBD1 matches at 8 bases. CDR3 length: 16 residues. V was clipped by 2 bases and J by 6 bases; unmatched bases: 8. CDR1 and CDR2 (germline): LGHNA, YNFKEQ. The CDR3 loop reads CASSQLPGQEPGELFF. DNA for the CDR3: TGTGCCAGCAGCCAACTACCGGGACAGGAGCCCGGGGAGCTGTTTTTT.

V and J are TRBV27 and TRBJ1-2; the D is unclear. The CDR3 is 14 residues long. V was clipped by 0 bases and J by 6 bases, with 11 bases between them. Germline V lookup: CDR1 MNHEY, CDR2 SMNVEV (reference sequence). The CDR3 DNA follows: TGTGCCAGCAGTTTATCCTCCAGGTCGGATGGCTACACCTTC. It is translated as CASSLSSRSDGYTF.

V usage is TRBV27 and J usage is TRBJ1-2; 9 nucleotides line up with TRBD1. V was pared by 5 bases and J by 6 bases, with 7 bases of the junction left unmatched. The CDR3 totals 14 residues. Germline CDR1 MNHEY, CDR2 SMNVEV (reference sequence). CDR3 nucleotide sequence: TGTGCCAGCAGTCCGGGACAGGGACGAAATGGCTACACCTTC. Protein: CASSPGQGRNGYTF.

The chain links TRBV4-1 to TRBJ2-7; tentatively, D is TRBD1 (7 bases). V was pared by 3 bases and J by 0 bases, with 15 bases between. The CDR3 runs to 16 residues. Germline-derived CDR1 and CDR2 are MGHRA and YSYEKL. CDR3 DNA: TGCGCCAGCAGCCACCAGGGGGGAGGTAGCTCCTACGAGCAGTACTTC. Translated, it gives CASSHQGGGSSYEQYF.

This rearrangement joins TRBV6-5 to TRBJ2-2; maybe TRBD1 (5 bases). The CDR3 spans 15 residues. Trimming left V 1 base short and J 4 bases short, with 10 bases between. CDR1 and CDR2 (germline): MNHEY, SVGAGI. The CDR3 DNA reads as TGTGCCAGCAGTTACTTTAGGGGTGTCACCGGGGAGCTGTTTTTT. It is translated as CASSYFRGVTGELFF.

Remarks on this clone: Compared with germline, one end of the junction differs, possibly owing to a read error. The chain recombines TRBV5-4 with TRBJ1-1; 7 bases map to TRBD1. CDR1 is SGHNT, CDR2 YYREEE, per germline (reference sequence). This CDR3 contains 15 residues. This CDR3 is CASSWAGRGNSEAFF. The CDR3 nucleotides are TGTGCCAGCAGCTGGGCGGGCAGGGGGAACTCTGAAGCTTTCTTT.

J is TRBJ2-5 and V is TRBV4-1; 9 positions agree with TRBD2. Germline V lookup: CDR1 MGHRA, CDR2 YSYEKL. The CDR3 covers 15 residues. After removal of 1 base from V and 1 base from J, the junction contained 1 base not matched to a gene. Written as DNA, the CDR3 is TGCGCCAGCAGCCAAGCTAGCGGGGCCCAAGAGACCCAGTACTTC. Protein sequence: CASSQASGAQETQYF.

The rearrangement links TRBV18 to TRBJ1-1; tentatively, D is TRBD1 (5 bases). The V end was cut by 6 bases, the J end by 7 bases, with 12 bases between. This CDR3 region has 12 residues. Looked up from germline, CDR1 is KGHSH and CDR2 is LQKENI. The CDR3 loop is CASSPLGGEAFF. As DNA, the CDR3 is TGTGCCAGCTCGCCTCTGGGGGGTGAAGCTTTCTTT.

The DNA for the CDR3 is TGCGCCAGCAGTCGACGATTAAAGCGGAAGAGCAATCAGCCCCAGCATTTT. Amino acids: CASSRRLKRKSNQPQHF. The chain has TRBV10-1 and TRBJ1-5; D is unclear. The CDR3 sequence is 17 residues long. Germline CDR1 is WNHNN and CDR2 is SYGVQD (reference sequence). Between the trimmed V and J ends, which lost 5 bases and 1 base, there was a span of 18 bases.

The chain carries TRBV4-3 and TRBJ2-1, with 8 nucleotides matching TRBD2. Germline lookup yields CDR1 LGHNA and CDR2 YSLEER. This CDR3 has 20 residues. The V and J ends lost 0 bases and 6 bases, in that order; junction bases with no gene match: 19. The CDR3 region is CASSQDVSYSGEVTINEQFF. For the CDR3, the DNA is TGCGCCAGCAGCCAAGATGTCTCGTATAGCGGGGAGGTAACTATCAATGAGCAGTTCTTC.

V and J are TRBV6-5 and TRBJ1-2; maybe TRBD1 (5 bases). The CDR3 extends over 15 amino acids. Germline V CDR1 and CDR2: MNHEY, SVGAGI. V was clipped by 5 bases and J by 3 bases, with 16 bases between them. The CDR3 sequence: CASSASRGGHYGYTF. CDR3 nucleotide sequence: TGTGCCAGCAGTGCCTCAAGGGGAGGCCACTATGGCTACACCTTC.

The chain recombines TRBV19 with TRBJ1-1; possibly TRBD1 for D (5 bases). The germline V gene encodes CDR1 LNHDA and CDR2 SQIVND (reference sequence). The V end lost 4 bases, the J end lost 1 base, and 16 bases lay between the germline ends. This CDR3 is 16 amino acids long. CDR3 DNA: TGTGCCAGTAGTAAAAGGGGATTGTACCGGAACACTGAAGCTTTCTTT. Amino acid sequence: CASSKRGLYRNTEAFF.

This CDR3 is CSVEQGAYEQYF. Written as DNA, the CDR3 is TGCAGCGTTGAACAGGGGGCCTACGAGCAGTACTTC. The V gene is TRBV29-1, the J gene TRBJ2-7; 7 nucleotides match TRBD1. The CDR3 runs 12 residues. Germline lookup yields CDR1 SQVTM and CDR2 ANQGSEA. Germline trimming cut 2 bases from V and 2 bases from J; bases unmatched to any gene: 0.

This chain uses TRBV9 with TRBJ2-1, with 9 nucleotides matching TRBD1. This CDR3 has 15 amino acids. The germline gives CDR1 SGDLS, CDR2 YYNGEE. The V and J ends lost 4 bases and 5 bases, in that order; junction bases with no gene match: 7. The CDR3, as DNA: TGTGCCAGCAGCCCTTCGGGACAGGGAAACAATGAGCAGTTCTTC. It encodes CASSPSGQGNNEQFF. The full variable domain, with the rest looked up from reference TRBV9 and TRBJ2-1, is DSGVTQTPKHLITATGQRVTLRCSPRSGDLSVYWYQQSLDQGLQFLIQYYNGEERAKGNILERFSAQQFPDLHSELNLSSLELGDSALYFCASSPSGQGNNEQFFGPGTRLTVL.

The chain links TRBV19 to TRBJ1-5; 10 nucleotides line up with TRBD1. V lost 1 base and J lost 7; bases outside the gene matches: 7. The CDR3 is made up of 16 amino acids. CDR1 is LNHDA, CDR2 SQIVND, per germline (reference sequence). The CDR3 DNA reads as TGTGCCAGTAGTATAGGACAGGGGGCTTCTGGACAGCCCCAGCATTTT. The encoded protein is CASSIGQGASGQPQHF.

The genes are TRBV15 and TRBJ1-2; 8 bases match TRBD1. The CDR3 loop spans 16 amino acids. With 1 base clipped from V and 6 bases from J, the junction kept 10 bases outside the gene matches. Germline-derived CDR1 and CDR2 are LNHNV and YYDKDF (reference sequence). The CDR3 DNA follows: TGTGCCACCAGCAGAGTAATGGACAGGGCGAAGAATGGCTACACCTTC. Residues: CATSRVMDRAKNGYTF. The full variable domain, its missing parts supplied by reference TRBV15 and TRBJ1-2, is DAMVIQNPRYQVTQFGKPVTLSCSQTLNHNVMYWYQQKSSQAPKLLFHYYDKDFNNEADTPDNFQSRRPNTSFCFLDIRSPGLGDTAMYLCATSRVMDRAKNGYTFGSGTRLTVV.

The chain carries TRBV4-3 and TRBJ2-2; 12 nucleotides match TRBD2. This CDR3 has 21 amino acids. Germline assignment: CDR1 LGHNA and CDR2 YSLEER. V was clipped by 0 bases and J by 3 bases; unmatched bases: 14. CDR3: CASSQDGLAGGPVWDTGELFF. CDR3 DNA: TGCGCCAGCAGCCAAGATGGCCTAGCGGGAGGGCCGGTATGGGACACCGGGGAGCTGTTTTTT.

The table lists this clone with a few counts. The chain uses TRBV5-1 and TRBJ2-7, with 9 bases lining up with TRBD2. The germline V gene has CDR1 SGHRS and CDR2 YFSETQ. The CDR3 is 18 amino acids. The V and J ends lost 4 bases and 1 base, in that order; junction bases with no gene match: 15. The CDR3 region has the DNA TGCGCCAGCAGCAAGGGCCCTCAAGCGGGGGGTTATTCCTACGAGCAGTACTTC. This gives the protein CASSKGPQAGGYSYEQYF.

This clone was picked up one time. The chain uses TRBV5-1 and TRBJ1-1, with D possibly matching TRBD1 (5 bases). The CDR3 extends over 14 amino acids. Trimming took off 4 bases at V and 3 bases at J, with 13 bases between the two ends. Germline V lookup: CDR1 SGHRS, CDR2 YFSETQ. Here the CDR3 reads CASSRIGVDTEAFF. The CDR3 region has the DNA TGCGCCAGCAGCCGTATAGGGGTTGACACTGAAGCTTTCTTT.

V gene TRBV6-5 combines with J gene TRBJ2-3; 9 nucleotides align to TRBD1. This CDR3 comprises 15 residues. The J segment lost 8 bases and the V segment lost 2 bases, leaving 8 bases of the junction unmatched. In germline, CDR1 is MNHEY, CDR2 SVGAGI. The CDR3 bases are TGTGCCAGCAGTTACGGCGACAGGGGGAGGGGTACGCAGTATTTT. Residues: CASSYGDRGRGTQYF.

This sequence joins TRBV5-4 and TRBJ1-4; TRBD1 matches 8 bases. Germline V CDR1 and CDR2: SGHNT, YYREEE (reference sequence). Unmatched junction bases numbered 7, after V lost 4 bases and J lost 5 bases. The CDR3 loop spans 15 amino acids. The CDR3 loop is CASSHLTGENEKLFF. The DNA of the CDR3 is TGTGCCAGCAGCCACCTGACAGGGGAGAATGAAAAACTGTTTTTT.

For the CDR3, the DNA is TGTGCCAGCAGCCTCCAAGGGGCCGGAAATAGCAATCAGCCCCAGCATTTT. It yields the protein CASSLQGAGNSNQPQHF. The V call is TRBV7-9, the J call TRBJ1-5; a weak D match, TRBD1 (5 bases). Trimming removed 5 bases from V and 0 bases from J, with 17 bases in between. CDR1 and CDR2 (germline): SEHNR, FQNEAQ (reference sequence). The CDR3 is 17 residues long.

The rearrangement uses TRBV2 and TRBJ2-5; TRBD1 matches at 7 bases. The length of the CDR3 is 17 residues. The V and J ends lost 3 bases and 3 bases, in that order; junction bases with no gene match: 13. The germline V gene has CDR1 SNHLY and CDR2 FYNNEI. CDR3 coding DNA: TGTGCCAGCAGTGATCCAGGACAGACAGGGACAAAAGAGACCCAGTACTTC. Protein sequence: CASSDPGQTGTKETQYF.